The clone carrying this TCR beta chain occurred many times. The antigen remains undetermined. The germline V gene has CDR1 KGHSH and CDR2 LQKENI. The V segment lost 3 bases and the J segment 5 bases; nucleotides outside the gene matches: 9. The CDR3 runs to 16 residues. The data were obtained in a study of T cells in Graves' hyperthyroidism and ophthalmopathy. The diagnoses drew upon clinical symptoms, serum thyroxine and TRAb, thyroid ultrasound and orbital computed tomography. Extraction of PBMCs used 9 to 10 ml of fresh peripheral blood. General observations from the study: Ophthalmopathy onset followed model prediction by a median about 6.9 months. Ophthalmopathy could be told apart from stable hyperthyroidism with a 13 V-J model.

Using RNA transcripts as the source, TCR beta CDR3 regions were amplified. A first-round RT-PCR of the TCR CDR3 used the HTBI primer set. TCRdb re-analysed the multiplex PCR reads in MiXCR, keeping a single row per CDR3 protein. The table shows under 350,000 distinct CDR3 sequences, with 15% to 20% occurring only once. This TCR came from a woman between 50 and 59 years old with Graves' hyperthyroidism. V gene TRBV18 combines with J gene TRBJ2-7, with 11 bases fitting TRBD2. Sequencing input: blood. The CDR3 is CASSPLGTSGRDEQYF. The DNA for the CDR3 is TGTGCCAGCTCACCGCTGGGTACTAGCGGGAGAGACGAGCAGTACTTC.